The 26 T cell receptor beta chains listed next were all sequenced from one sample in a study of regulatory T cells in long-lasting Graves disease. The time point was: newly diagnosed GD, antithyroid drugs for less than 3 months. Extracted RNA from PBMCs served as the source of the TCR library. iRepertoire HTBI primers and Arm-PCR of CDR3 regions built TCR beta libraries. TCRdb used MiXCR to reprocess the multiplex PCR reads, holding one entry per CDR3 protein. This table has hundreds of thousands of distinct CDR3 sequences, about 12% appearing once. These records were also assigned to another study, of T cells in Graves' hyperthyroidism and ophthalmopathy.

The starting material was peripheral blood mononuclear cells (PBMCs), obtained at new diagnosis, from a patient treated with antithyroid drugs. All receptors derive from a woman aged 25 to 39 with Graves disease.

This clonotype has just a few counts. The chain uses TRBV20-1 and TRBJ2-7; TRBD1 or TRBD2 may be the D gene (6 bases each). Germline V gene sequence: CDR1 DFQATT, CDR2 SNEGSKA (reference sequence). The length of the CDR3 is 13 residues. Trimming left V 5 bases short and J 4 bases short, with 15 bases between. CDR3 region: CSARPGANYEQYF. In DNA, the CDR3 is TGCAGTGCTCGCCCGGGGGCTAATTACGAGCAGTACTTC.

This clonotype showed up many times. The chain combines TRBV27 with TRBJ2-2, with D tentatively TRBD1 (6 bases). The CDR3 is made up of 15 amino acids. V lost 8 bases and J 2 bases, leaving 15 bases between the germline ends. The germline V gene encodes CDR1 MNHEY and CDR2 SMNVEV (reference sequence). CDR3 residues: CASHEGVSNTGELFF. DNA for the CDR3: TGTGCCAGCCACGAGGGGGTCAGTAACACCGGGGAGCTGTTTTTT.

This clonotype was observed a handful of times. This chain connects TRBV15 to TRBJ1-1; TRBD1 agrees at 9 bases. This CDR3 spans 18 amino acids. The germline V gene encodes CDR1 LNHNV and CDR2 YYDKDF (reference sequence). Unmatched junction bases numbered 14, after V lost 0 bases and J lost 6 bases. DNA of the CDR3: TGTGCCACCAGCAGAGATGCCAAACAGGGGGCCTTAAGCGCTGAAGCTTTCTTT. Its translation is CATSRDAKQGALSAEAFF.

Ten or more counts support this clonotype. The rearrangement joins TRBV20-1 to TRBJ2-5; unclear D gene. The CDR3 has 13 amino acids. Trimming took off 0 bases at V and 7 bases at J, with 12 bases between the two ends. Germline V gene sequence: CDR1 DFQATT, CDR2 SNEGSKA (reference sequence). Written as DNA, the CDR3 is TGCAGTGCTAGAGATCTCGGTGGTAGGACCCAGTACTTC. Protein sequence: CSARDLGGRTQYF.

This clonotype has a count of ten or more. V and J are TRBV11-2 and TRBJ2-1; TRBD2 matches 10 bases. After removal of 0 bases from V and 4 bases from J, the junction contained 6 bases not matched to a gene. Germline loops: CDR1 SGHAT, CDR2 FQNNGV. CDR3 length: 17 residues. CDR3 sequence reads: CASSLDKELAGYNEQFF. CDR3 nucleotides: TGTGCCAGCAGCTTAGATAAGGAACTAGCGGGGTACAATGAGCAGTTCTTC.

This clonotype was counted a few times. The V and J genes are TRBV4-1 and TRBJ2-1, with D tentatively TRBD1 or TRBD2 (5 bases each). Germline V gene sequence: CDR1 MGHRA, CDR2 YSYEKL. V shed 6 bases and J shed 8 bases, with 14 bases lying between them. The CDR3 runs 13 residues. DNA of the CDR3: TGCGCCAGCAGGGGACCCGGACGACATGAGCAGTTCTTC. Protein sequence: CASRGPGRHEQFF.

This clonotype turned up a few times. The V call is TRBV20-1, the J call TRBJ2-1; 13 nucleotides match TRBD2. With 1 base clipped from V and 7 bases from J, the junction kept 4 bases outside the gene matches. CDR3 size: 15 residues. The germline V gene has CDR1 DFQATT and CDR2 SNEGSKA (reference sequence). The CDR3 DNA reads TGCAGTGCTAGAGTGACTAGCGGGAGGTTGAATGAGCAGTTCTTC. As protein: CSARVTSGRLNEQFF.

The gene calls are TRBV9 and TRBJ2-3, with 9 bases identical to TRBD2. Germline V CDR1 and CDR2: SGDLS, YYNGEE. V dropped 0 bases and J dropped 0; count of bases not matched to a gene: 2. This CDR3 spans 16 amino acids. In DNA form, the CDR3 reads TGTGCCAGCAGCGTAGATAGCGGGAGAAGCACAGATACGCAGTATTTT. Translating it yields CASSVDSGRSTDTQYF. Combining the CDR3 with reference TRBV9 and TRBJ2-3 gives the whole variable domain DSGVTQTPKHLITATGQRVTLRCSPRSGDLSVYWYQQSLDQGLQFLIQYYNGEERAKGNILERFSAQQFPDLHSELNLSSLELGDSALYFCASSVDSGRSTDTQYFGPGTRLTVL.

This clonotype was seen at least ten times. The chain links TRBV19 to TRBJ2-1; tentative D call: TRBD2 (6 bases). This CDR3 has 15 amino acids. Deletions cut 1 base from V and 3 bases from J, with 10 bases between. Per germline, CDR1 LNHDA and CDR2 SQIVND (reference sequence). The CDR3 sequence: CASSIGAGRYNEQFF. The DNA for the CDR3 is TGTGCCAGTAGTATAGGGGCGGGACGCTACAATGAGCAGTTCTTC.

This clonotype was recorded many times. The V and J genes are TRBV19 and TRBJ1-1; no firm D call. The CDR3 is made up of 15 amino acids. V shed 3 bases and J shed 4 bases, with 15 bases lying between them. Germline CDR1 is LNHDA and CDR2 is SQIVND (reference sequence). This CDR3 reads CASSIARTAGTEAFF. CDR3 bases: TGTGCCAGTAGTATCGCTCGAACGGCGGGCACTGAAGCTTTCTTT. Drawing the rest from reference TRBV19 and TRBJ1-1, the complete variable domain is DGGITQSPKYLFRKEGQNVTLSCEQNLNHDAMYWYRQDPGQGLRLIYYSQIVNDFQKGDIAEGYSVSREKKESFPLTVTSAQKNPTAFYLCASSIARTAGTEAFFGQGTRLTVV.

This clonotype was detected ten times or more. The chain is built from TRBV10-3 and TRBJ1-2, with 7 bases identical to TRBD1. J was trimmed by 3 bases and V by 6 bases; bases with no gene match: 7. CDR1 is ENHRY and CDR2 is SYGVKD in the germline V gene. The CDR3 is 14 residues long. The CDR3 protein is CAIRGGPSHYGYTF. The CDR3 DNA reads TGTGCCATCAGAGGGGGCCCCTCTCACTATGGCTACACCTTC.

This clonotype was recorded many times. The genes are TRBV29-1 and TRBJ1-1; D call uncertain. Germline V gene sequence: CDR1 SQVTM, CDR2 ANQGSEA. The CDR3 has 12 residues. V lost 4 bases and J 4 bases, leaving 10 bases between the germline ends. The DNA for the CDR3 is TGCAGCGTTGTCGGGAGGGCCACTGAAGCTTTCTTT. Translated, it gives CSVVGRATEAFF.

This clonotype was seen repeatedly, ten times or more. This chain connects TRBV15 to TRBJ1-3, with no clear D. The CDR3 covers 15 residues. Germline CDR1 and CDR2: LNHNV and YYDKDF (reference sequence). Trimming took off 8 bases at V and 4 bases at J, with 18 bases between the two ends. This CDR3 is CATSGGVLSGNTIYF. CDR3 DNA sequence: TGTGCCACCTCAGGAGGAGTGTTGTCGGGAAACACCATATATTTT. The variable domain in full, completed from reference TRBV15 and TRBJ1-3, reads DAMVIQNPRYQVTQFGKPVTLSCSQTLNHNVMYWYQQKSSQAPKLLFHYYDKDFNNEADTPDNFQSRRPNTSFCFLDIRSPGLGDTAMYLCATSGGVLSGNTIYFGEGSWLTVV.

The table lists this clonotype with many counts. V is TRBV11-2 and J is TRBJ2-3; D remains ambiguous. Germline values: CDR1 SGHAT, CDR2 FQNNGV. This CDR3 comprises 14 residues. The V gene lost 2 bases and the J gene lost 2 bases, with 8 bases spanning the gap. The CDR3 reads CASSLLLNTDTQYF. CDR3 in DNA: TGTGCCAGCAGCTTACTCCTGAACACAGATACGCAGTATTTT. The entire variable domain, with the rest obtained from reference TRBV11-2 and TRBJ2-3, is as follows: EAGVAQSPRYKIIEKRQSVAFWCNPISGHATLYWYQQILGQGPKLLIQFQNNGVVDDSQLPKDRFSAERLKGVDSTLKIQPAKLEDSAVYLCASSLLLNTDTQYFGPGTRLTVL.

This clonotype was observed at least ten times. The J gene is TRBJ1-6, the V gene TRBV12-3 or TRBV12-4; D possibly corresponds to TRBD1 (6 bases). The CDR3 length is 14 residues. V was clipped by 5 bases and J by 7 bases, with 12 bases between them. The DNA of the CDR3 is TGTGCCAGCAGTCCCCGGACAGCGAATTCACCCCTCCACTTT. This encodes CASSPRTANSPLHF.

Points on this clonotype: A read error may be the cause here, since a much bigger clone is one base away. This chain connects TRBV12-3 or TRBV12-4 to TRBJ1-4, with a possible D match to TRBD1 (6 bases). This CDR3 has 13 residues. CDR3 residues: CASSRDMNGKLFF. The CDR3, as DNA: TGTGCCAGCAGCAGGGACATGAATGGAAAACTGTTTTTT.

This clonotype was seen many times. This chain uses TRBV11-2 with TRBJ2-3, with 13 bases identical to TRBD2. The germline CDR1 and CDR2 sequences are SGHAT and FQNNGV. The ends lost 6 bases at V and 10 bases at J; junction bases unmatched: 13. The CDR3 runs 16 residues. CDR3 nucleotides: TGTGCCAGCAGGCCAATCGCCGGGACTAGCGGGAATGCGCAGTATTTT. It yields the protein CASRPIAGTSGNAQYF.

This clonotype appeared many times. The CDR3 protein is CASSPTVSSYNSPLHF. The CDR3 bases are TGTGCCAGCAGTCCTACAGTGAGCTCCTATAATTCACCCCTCCACTTT. The rearrangement links TRBV27 to TRBJ1-6; D not certain. This CDR3 has 16 amino acids. The germline V and J ends were trimmed by 5 bases and 0 bases, with 11 bases remaining between them. Per the germline V gene, CDR1 is MNHEY and CDR2 is SMNVEV (reference sequence).

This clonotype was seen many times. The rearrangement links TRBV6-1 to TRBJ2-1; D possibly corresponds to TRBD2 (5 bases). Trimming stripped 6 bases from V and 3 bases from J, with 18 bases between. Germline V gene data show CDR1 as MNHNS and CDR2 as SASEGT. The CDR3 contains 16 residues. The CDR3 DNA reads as TGTGCCAGCAGCCCGACCACAGCAGGACTCTACAATGAGCAGTTCTTC. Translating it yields CASSPTTAGLYNEQFF.

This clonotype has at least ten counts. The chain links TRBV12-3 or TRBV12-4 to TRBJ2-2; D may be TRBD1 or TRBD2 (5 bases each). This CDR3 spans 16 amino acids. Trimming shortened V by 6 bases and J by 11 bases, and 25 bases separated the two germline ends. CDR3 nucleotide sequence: TGTGCCAGCAGCCCGGGACCGACTTCTTTTAATAGCGAGCTGTTTTTT. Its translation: CASSPGPTSFNSELFF.

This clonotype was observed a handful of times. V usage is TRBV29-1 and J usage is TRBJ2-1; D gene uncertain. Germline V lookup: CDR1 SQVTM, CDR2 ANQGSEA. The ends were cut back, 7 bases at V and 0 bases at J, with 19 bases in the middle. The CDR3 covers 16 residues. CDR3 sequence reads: CSAVNPHQLSYNEQFF. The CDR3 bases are TGCAGCGCCGTTAACCCCCACCAACTCTCCTACAATGAGCAGTTCTTC.

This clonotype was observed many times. The CDR3 nucleotides read TGTGCCACCAGTGAAGGGCCGAGGGATCAGCCCCAGCATTTT. Amino acid sequence: CATSEGPRDQPQHF. The chain joins TRBV24-1 to TRBJ1-5; no clear D. The CDR3 length is 14 residues. Per germline, CDR1 KGHDR and CDR2 SFDVKD. Trimming took 4 bases from V and 5 from J, leaving 11 bases between them.

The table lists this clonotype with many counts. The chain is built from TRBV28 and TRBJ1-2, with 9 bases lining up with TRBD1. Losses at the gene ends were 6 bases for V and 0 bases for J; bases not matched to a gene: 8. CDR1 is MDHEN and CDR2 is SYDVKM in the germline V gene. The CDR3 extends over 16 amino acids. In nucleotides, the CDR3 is TGTGCCAGCAGCCCCCTTGGACAGGGGACTAACTATGGCTACACCTTC. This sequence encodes CASSPLGQGTNYGYTF.

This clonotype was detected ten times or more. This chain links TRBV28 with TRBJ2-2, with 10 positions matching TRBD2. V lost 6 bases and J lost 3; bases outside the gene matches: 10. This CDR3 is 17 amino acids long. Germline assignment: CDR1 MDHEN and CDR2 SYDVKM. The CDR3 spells CASRSLSGTSDTGELFF. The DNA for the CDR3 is TGTGCCAGCAGATCCCTTTCCGGGACTAGCGACACCGGGGAGCTGTTTTTT.

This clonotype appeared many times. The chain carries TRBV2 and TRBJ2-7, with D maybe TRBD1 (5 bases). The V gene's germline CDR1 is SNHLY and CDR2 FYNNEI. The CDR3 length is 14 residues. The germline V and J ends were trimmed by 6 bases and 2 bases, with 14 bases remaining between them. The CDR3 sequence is CASRRGLGAYEQYF. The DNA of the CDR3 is TGTGCCAGCAGACGAGGCTTAGGGGCCTACGAGCAGTACTTC.

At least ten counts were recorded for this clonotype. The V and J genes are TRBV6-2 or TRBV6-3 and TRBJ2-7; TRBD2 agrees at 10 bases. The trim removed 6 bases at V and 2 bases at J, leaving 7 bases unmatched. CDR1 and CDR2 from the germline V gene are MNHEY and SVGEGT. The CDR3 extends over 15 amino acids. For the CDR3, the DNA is TGTGCCAGCAGCGACGGACTAGCGGAAACCTACGAGCAGTACTTC. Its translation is CASSDGLAETYEQYF.